The clone carrying this TCR beta chain has only a few counts. No antigen is known for it. These data originate in a study of beta chain features in type 1 diabetes. General observations from the study: Shorter TCRB CDR3s, moderately but significantly so, marked every one of the four CD4+ subsets in Type 1 diabetes patients.

The CDR3 has 14 residues. V shed 4 bases and J 5 bases; nucleotides not matched to a gene: 8. Germline assignment: CDR1 SGHRS and CDR2 YFSETQ. What was sequenced were expressed TCRB transcripts, since all of the isolated RNA had been reverse transcribed. TCRdb keeps only in-frame clones here, not all; method: immunoSEQ multiplex PCR. Counted here are 300,000 to 350,000 clones, roughly 8% occurring once; the ten biggest clones make up 0.44%. The chain links TRBV5-1 to TRBJ2-5, with 7 bases fitting TRBD2. This sequence was found in a woman under 30 in good health. The sequenced sample consisted of central memory CD4+ T cells from blood. The CDR3 DNA reads as TGCGCCAGCAGCCCACTAGCGAGTAGGGAGACCCAGTACTTC. It translates to CASSPLASRETQYF.